Listed below are T cell receptor beta chains from one sample, sequenced in a study of cytomegalovirus exposure and HLA in healthy donors. This table comes from immunoSEQ multiplex PCR, and its TCRdb copy is limited to in-frame clones, with some not included. The sample records around 20,000 clones, more than 60% being singletons. The sample comprised PBMCs. These receptors were collected from a man younger than 35 in good health and CMV-seronegative. CDR3s leave out the opening cysteine and the closing phenylalanine or tryptophan. The size of a clone is reported for some rows only, either as once, few or many, or as a class for expanded clones.

V: TRBV9; size: .; J: TRBJ2-2; CDR3: ASSVGGPTGELF
V: TRBV4-2; size: .; J: TRBJ1-1; CDR3: ASSQGQGGNTEAF
V: TRBV13; size: .; J: TRBJ1-2; CDR3: ASSLGYSTLPGGYT
V: TRBV29-1; size: .; J: TRBJ2-1; CDR3: SVGDRANEQF
V: TRBV4-1; size: .; J: TRBJ2-2; CDR3: ASSLPEAGGSTGELF
V: TRBV30; size: .; J: TRBJ1-1; CDR3: AWSPGTGRVEAF
V: TRBV19; size: .; J: TRBJ1-1; CDR3: ASSTGQGYTEAF
V: TRBV30; size: .; J: TRBJ2-6; CDR3: AWNRLLGANVLT
V: TRBV30; size: .; J: TRBJ2-7; CDR3: AWSVLGREQY
V: TRBV29-1; size: .; J: TRBJ1-2; CDR3: SARRGDSYGYT
V: TRBV6-5; size: .; J: TRBJ1-5; CDR3: ASSYSRNQPQH
V: TRBV19; size: few; J: TRBJ2-1; CDR3: ASSIQRGVNNEQF
V: TRBV6-5; size: .; J: .; CDR3: ASRRTGDSYEQY
V: TRBV30; size: .; J: TRBJ1-1; CDR3: AWSGPGGNTEAF
V: TRBV25-1; size: .; J: TRBJ2-5; CDR3: ASSGTGGRWETQY
V: TRBV5-1; size: .; J: TRBJ1-1; CDR3: ASTQGPNTEAF
V: TRBV30; size: .; J: TRBJ2-3; CDR3: AFSEGDTQY
V: TRBV6-1; size: .; J: TRBJ2-7; CDR3: ASSVSRVYEQY
V: TRBV25-1; size: .; J: TRBJ2-1; CDR3: ASSLNNEQF
V: TRBV7-9; size: .; J: TRBJ2-7; CDR3: ASSRLIRGTSEQY
V: TRBV25-1; size: .; J: TRBJ1-2; CDR3: ASSELTDPNYGYT
V: TRBV4-2; size: .; J: TRBJ1-1; CDR3: ASSQVGGGNAGTEAF
V: TRBV30; size: .; J: TRBJ1-3; CDR3: AWLGQTSGNTIY
V: TRBV7-6; size: .; J: TRBJ1-1; CDR3: ASSSDRGEAF
V: TRBV30; size: few; J: TRBJ1-1; CDR3: AWRRATNTEAF
V: TRBV13; size: .; J: TRBJ1-3; CDR3: ASSLTRDSGNTIY
V: TRBV30; size: once; J: TRBJ1-5; CDR3: AWSGQTGNQPQH
V: TRBV6-1; size: .; J: TRBJ2-7; CDR3: ASTWTSGVYEQY
V: TRBV7-9; size: .; J: TRBJ2-7; CDR3: ASSLGASGSYEQY